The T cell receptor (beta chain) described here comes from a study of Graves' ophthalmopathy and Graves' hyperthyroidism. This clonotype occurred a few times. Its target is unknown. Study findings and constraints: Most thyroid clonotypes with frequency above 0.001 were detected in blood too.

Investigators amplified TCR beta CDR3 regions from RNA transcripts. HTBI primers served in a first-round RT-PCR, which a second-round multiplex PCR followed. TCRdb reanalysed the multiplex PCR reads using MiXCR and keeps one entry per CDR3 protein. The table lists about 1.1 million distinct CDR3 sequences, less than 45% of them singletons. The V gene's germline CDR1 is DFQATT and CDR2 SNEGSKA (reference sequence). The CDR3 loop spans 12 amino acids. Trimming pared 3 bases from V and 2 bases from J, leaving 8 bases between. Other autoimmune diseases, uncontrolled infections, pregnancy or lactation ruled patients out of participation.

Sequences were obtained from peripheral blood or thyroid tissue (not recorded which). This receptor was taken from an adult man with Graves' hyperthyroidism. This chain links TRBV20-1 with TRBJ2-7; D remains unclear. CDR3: CSASLGPYEQYF. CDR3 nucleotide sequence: TGCAGTGCTAGCCTAGGGCCCTACGAGCAGTACTTC.